The clone carrying this T cell receptor beta chain was detected many times. The data stem from a study of blood T cell repertoires in COVID-19. Background on the study: Sites in the United States, Italy and Spain provided acute and convalescent COVID-19 samples.

CDR1 is SGHRS, CDR2 YFSETQ, per germline. CDR3 length equals 17 residues. V lost 4 bases to trimming and J lost 8 bases; unmatched junction nucleotides: 17. Data came from immunoSEQ multiplex PCR; TCRdb stores just in-frame clones and leaves some out. The data contain roughly 150,000 clones, around 80% of them singletons. This receptor was obtained from a woman in her 70s in a cohort exposed to, infected with or recovered from COVID-19 (not recorded which). Specimen: PBMCs or T cells enriched from blood (not recorded which). The gene calls are TRBV5-1 and TRBJ2-1; 8 bases match TRBD2. CDR3 nucleotide sequence: TGCGCCAGCAGCCCCAAGGGATCCGGGAGGGGTGGCGATGAGCAGTTCTTC. Protein sequence: CASSPKGSGRGGDEQFF. Using reference TRBV5-1 and TRBJ2-1 for the parts outside the CDR3, the full variable domain is KAGVTQTPRYLIKTRGQQVTLSCSPISGHRSVSWYQQTPGQGLQFLFEYFSETQRNKGNFPGRFSGRQFSNSRSEMNVSTLELGDSALYLCASSPKGSGRGGDEQFFGPGTRLTVL.